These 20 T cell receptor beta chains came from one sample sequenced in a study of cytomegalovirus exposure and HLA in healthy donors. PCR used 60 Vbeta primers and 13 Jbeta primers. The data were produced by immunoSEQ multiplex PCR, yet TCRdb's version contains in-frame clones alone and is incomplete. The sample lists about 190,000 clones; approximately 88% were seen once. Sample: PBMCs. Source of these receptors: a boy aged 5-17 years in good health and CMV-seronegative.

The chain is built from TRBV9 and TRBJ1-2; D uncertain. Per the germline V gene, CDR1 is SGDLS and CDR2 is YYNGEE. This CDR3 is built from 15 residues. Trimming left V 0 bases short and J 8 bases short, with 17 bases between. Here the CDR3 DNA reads TGTGCCAGCAGCGTAGGCCCCCATCTAGAGGGCGGCTACACCTTC. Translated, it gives CASSVGPHLEGGYTF.

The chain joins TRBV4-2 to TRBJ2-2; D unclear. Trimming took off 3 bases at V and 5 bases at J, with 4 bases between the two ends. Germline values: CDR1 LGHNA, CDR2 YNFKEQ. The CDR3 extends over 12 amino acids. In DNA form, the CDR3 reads TGTGCCAGCAGCCAGTATACCGGGGAGCTGTTTTTT. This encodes CASSQYTGELFF.

Here the CDR3 DNA reads TGTGCCAGCAGGGGGGGAGCGCTTAACTATGGCTACACCTTC. Its translation is CASRGGALNYGYTF. The V gene is TRBV9, the J gene TRBJ1-2, with a weak D call TRBD1 (5 bases). This CDR3 has 14 residues. V was shortened by 5 bases and J by 1 base, with 12 bases between the two germline ends. Germline V gene data show CDR1 as SGDLS and CDR2 as YYNGEE. Together with reference TRBV9 and TRBJ1-2, the CDR3 gives the full variable domain: DSGVTQTPKHLITATGQRVTLRCSPRSGDLSVYWYQQSLDQGLQFLIQYYNGEERAKGNILERFSAQQFPDLHSELNLSSLELGDSALYFCASRGGALNYGYTFGSGTRLTVV.

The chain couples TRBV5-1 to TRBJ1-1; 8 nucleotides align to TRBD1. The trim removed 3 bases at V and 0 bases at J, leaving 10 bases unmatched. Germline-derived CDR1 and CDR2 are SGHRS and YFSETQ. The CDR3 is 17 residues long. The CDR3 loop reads CASSSGGPAKLNTEAFF. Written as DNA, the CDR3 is TGCGCCAGCAGCTCAGGGGGCCCCGCGAAATTGAACACTGAAGCTTTCTTT.

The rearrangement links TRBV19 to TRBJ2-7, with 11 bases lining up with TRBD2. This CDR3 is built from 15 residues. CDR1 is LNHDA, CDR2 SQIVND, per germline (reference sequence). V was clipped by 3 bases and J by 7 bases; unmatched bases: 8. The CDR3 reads CASSIRLAGPWEQYF. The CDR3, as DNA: TGTGCCAGTAGTATCCGACTAGCGGGGCCGTGGGAGCAGTACTTC.

The CDR3 nucleotides read TGTGCTAGTGGTTTGGTTACAATACTGACAGAGAGCTCCTACAATGAGCAGTTCTTC. Its translation is CASGLVTILTESSYNEQFF. The J gene is TRBJ2-1, the V gene TRBV12-5, with a weak D call TRBD1 (5 bases). The V end was cut by 0 bases, the J end by 0 bases, with 18 bases between. Germline V CDR1 and CDR2: LGHNT, FRNRAP. The CDR3 runs 19 residues.

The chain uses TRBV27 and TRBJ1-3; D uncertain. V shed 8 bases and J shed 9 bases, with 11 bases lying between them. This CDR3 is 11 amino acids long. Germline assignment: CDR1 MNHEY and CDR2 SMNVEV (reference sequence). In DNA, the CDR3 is TGTGCCAGCGGCTACGCAGGCACCATATATTTT. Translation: CASGYAGTIYF.

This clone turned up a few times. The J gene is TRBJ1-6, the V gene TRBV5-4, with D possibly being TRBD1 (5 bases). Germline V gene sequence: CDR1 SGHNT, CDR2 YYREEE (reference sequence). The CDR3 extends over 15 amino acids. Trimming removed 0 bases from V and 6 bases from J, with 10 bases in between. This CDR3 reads CASSLVDRVNSPLHF. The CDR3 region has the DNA TGTGCCAGCAGCTTGGTCGACAGAGTTAATTCACCCCTCCACTTT. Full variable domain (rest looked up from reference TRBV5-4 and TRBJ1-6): ETGVTQSPTHLIKTRGQQVTLRCSSQSGHNTVSWYQQALGQGPQFIFQYYREEENGRGNFPPRFSGLQFPNYSSELNVNALELDDSALYLCASSLVDRVNSPLHFGNGTRLTVT.

The CDR3 sequence is CASSPGPGLAGQETQYF. In DNA form, the CDR3 reads TGTGCCAGCAGTCCTGGACCGGGACTAGCGGGTCAAGAGACCCAGTACTTC. The chain joins TRBV27 to TRBJ2-5; 12 bases are a match to TRBD2. After removal of 5 bases from V and 2 bases from J, the junction contained 9 bases not matched to a gene. Looked up from germline, CDR1 is MNHEY and CDR2 is SMNVEV (reference sequence). The CDR3 spans 17 residues.

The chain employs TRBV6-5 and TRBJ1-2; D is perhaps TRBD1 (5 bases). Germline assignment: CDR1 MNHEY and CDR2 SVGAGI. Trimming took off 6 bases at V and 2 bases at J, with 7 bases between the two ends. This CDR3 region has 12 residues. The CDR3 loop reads CASRQANYGYTF. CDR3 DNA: TGTGCCAGCAGACAGGCGAACTATGGCTACACCTTC.

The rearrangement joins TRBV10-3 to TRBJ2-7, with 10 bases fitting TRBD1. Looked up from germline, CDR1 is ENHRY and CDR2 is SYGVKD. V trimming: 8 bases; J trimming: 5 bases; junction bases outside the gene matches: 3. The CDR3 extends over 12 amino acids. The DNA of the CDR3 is TGTGCCATCCGACAGGGGGCTAACGAGCAGTACTTC. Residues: CAIRQGANEQYF.

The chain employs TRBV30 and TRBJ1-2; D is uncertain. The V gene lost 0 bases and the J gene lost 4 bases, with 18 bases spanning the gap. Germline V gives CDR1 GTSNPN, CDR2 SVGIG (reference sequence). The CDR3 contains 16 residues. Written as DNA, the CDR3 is TGTGCCTGGAGTGTATCCCCCCGGCCGGAGAGCTATGGCTACACCTTC. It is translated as CAWSVSPRPESYGYTF.

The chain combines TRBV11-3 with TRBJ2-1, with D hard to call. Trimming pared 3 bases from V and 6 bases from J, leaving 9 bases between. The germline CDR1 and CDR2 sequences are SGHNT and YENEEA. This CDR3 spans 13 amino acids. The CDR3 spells CASSLGWANEQFF. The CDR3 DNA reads TGTGCCAGCAGCTTGGGCTGGGCCAATGAGCAGTTCTTC.

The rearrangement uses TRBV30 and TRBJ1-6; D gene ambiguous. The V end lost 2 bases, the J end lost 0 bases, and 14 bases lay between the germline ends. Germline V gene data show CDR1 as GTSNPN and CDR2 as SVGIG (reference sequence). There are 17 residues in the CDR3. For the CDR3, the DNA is TGTGCCTGGAGTCCAACGGCACTACTCTCCTATAATTCACCCCTCCACTTT. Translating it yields CAWSPTALLSYNSPLHF.

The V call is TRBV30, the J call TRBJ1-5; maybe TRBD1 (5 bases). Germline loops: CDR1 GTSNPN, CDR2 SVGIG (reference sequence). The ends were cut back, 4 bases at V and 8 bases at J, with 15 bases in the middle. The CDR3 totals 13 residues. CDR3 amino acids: CAWNGGPGEPQHF. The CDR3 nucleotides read TGTGCCTGGAATGGGGGTCCGGGGGAGCCCCAGCATTTT. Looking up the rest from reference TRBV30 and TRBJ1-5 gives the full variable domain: SQTIHQWPATLVQPVGSPLSLECTVEGTSNPNLYWYRQAAGRGLQLLFYSVGIGQISSEVPQNLSASRPQDRQFILSSKKLLLSDSGFYLCAWNGGPGEPQHFGDGTRLSIL.

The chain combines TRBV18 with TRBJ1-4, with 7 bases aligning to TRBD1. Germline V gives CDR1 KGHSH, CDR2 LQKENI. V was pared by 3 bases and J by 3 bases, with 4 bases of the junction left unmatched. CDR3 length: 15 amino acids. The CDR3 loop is CASSPSTGPNEKLFF. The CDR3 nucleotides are TGTGCCAGCTCACCCTCGACAGGGCCTAATGAAAAACTGTTTTTT.

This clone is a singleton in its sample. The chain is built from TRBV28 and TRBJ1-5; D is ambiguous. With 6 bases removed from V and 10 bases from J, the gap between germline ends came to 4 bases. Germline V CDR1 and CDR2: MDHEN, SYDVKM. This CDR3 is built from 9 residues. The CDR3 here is CASSPPQHF. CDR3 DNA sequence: TGTGCCAGCAGCCCTCCCCAGCATTTT.

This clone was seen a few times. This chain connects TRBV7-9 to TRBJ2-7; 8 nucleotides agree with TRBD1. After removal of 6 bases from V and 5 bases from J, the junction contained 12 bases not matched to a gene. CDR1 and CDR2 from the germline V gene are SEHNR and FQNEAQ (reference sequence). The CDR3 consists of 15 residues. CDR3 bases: TGTGCCAGCAGTCCCAAGGAGGACAGGGACAACGAGCAGTACTTC. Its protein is CASSPKEDRDNEQYF.

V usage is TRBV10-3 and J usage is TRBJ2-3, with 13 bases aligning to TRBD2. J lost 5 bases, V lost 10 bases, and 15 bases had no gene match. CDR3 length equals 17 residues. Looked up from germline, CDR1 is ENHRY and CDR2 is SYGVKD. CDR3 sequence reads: CATTRARLAGGLDTQYF. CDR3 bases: TGTGCCACTACAAGGGCCAGACTAGCGGGAGGATTAGATACGCAGTATTTT.

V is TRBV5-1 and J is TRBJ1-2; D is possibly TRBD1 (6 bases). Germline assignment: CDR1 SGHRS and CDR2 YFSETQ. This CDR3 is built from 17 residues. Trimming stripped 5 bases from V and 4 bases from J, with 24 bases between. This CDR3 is CASRETGTVLSIYGYTF. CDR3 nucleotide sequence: TGCGCCAGCAGAGAAACAGGGACCGTTCTGTCTATCTATGGCTACACCTTC.